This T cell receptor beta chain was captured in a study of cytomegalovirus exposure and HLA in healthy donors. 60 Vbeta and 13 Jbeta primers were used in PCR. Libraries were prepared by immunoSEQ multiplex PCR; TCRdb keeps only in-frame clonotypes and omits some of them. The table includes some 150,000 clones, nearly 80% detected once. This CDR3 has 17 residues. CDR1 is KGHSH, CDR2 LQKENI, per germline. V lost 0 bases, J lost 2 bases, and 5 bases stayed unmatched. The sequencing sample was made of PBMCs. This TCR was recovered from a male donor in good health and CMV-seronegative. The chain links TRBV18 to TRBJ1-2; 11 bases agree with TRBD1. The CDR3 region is CASSPPGTGGGNYGYTF. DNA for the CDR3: TGTGCCAGCTCACCACCCGGGACAGGGGGTGGCAACTATGGCTACACCTTC. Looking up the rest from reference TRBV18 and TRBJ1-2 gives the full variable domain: NAGVMQNPRHLVRRRGQEARLRCSPMKGHSHVYWYRQLPEEGLKFMVYLQKENIIDESGMPKERFSAEFPKEGPSILRIQQVVRGDSAAYFCASSPPGTGGGNYGYTFGSGTRLTVV.